This T cell receptor (beta chain) was profiled in a study of blood T cell repertoires in COVID-19. Trimming cost V 7 bases and J 1 base; bases outside gene matches: 7. CDR3 length equals 15 residues. Looked up from germline, CDR1 is LNHDA and CDR2 is SQIVND (reference sequence). The protocol was immunoSEQ multiplex PCR, while the TCRdb copy is restricted to in-frame clones and leaves out a portion. The top ten hold more than 9% of the sample, which has 390,000 or so clones, around 87% seen once. This clonotype originated in a woman aged 25 to 39 with COVID-19, enrolled during active disease. This rearrangement joins TRBV19 to TRBJ2-3; 8 bases agree with TRBD2. Sequenced sample: peripheral blood. The CDR3 here is CASNRAGAGTDTQYF. CDR3 coding DNA: TGTGCCAGTAACAGAGCGGGAGCTGGCACAGATACGCAGTATTTT.